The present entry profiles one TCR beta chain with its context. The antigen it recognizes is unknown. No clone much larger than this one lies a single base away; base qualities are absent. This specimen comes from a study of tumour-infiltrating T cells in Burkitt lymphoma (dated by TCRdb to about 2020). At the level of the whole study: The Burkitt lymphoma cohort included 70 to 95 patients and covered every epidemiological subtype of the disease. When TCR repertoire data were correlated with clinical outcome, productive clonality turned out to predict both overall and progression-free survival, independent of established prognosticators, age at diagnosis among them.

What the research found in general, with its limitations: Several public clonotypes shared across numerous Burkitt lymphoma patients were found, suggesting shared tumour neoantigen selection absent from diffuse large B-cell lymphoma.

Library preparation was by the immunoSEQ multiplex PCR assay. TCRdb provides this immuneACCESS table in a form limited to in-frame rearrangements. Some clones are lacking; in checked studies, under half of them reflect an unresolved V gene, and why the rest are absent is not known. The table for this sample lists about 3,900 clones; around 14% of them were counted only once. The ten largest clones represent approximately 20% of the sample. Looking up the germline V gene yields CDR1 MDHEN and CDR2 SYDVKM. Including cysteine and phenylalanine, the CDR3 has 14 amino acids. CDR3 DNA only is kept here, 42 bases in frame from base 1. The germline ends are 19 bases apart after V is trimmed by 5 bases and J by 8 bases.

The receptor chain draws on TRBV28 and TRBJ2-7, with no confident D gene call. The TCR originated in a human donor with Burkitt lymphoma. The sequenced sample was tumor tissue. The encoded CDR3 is CASSLGRYLRQQYF. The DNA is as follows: TGTGCCAGCAGTCTCGGACGGTACCTACGACAGCAGTACTTC.